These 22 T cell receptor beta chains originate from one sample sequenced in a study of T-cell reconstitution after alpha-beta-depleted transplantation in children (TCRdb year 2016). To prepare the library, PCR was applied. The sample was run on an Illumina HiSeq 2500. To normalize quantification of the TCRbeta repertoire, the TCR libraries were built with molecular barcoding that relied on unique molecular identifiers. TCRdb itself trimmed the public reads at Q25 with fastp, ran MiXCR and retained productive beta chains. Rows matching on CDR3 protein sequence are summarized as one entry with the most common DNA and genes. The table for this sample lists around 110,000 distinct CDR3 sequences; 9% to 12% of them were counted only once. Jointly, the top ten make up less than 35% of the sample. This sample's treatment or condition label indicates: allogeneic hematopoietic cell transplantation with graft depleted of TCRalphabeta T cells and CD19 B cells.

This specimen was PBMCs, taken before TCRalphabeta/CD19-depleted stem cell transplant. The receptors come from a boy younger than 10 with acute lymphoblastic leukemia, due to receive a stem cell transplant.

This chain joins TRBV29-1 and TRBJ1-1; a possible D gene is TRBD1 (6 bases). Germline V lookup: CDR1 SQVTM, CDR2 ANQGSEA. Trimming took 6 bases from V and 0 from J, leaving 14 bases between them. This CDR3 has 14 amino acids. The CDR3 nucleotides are TGCAGCGTAGTAAAGGACAGCCTGAACACTGAAGCTTTCTTT. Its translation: CSVVKDSLNTEAFF.

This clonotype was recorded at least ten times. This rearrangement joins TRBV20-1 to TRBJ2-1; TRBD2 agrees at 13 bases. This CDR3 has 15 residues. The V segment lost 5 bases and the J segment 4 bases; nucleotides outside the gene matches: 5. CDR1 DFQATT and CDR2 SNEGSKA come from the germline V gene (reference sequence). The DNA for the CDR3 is TGCAGTGCTGGGGCGGGACTAGCGGGATACAATGAGCAGTTCTTC. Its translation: CSAGAGLAGYNEQFF.

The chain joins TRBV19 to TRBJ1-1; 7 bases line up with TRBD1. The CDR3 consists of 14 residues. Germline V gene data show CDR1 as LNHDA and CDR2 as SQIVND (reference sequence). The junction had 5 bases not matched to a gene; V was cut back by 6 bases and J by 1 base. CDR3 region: CASSDRAANTEAFF. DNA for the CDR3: TGTGCCAGTAGCGACAGGGCCGCGAACACTGAAGCTTTCTTT.

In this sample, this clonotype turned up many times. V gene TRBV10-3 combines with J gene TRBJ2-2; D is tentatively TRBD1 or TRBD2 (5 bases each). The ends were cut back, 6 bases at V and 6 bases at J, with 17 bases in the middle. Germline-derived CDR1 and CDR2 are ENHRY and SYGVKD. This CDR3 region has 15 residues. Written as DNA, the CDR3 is TGTGCCATCAGAGCCGAGGGGACCGCCGCCGGGGAGCTGTTTTTT. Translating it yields CAIRAEGTAAGELFF.

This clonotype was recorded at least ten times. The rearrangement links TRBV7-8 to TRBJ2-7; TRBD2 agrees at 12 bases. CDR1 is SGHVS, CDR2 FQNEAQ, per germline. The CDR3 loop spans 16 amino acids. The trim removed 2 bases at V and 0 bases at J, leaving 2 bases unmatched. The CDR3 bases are TGTGCCAGCAGCTTACTAGCGGGAGGGAACTCCTACGAGCAGTACTTC. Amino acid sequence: CASSLLAGGNSYEQYF.

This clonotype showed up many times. The CDR3 bases are TGCGCCAGCAGCTTGCAACTAGCGCCCACAGATACGCAGTATTTT. Translated: CASSLQLAPTDTQYF. The chain carries TRBV5-1 and TRBJ2-3; the match to TRBD2 covers 7 bases. In germline, CDR1 is SGHRS, CDR2 YFSETQ. V lost 1 base, J lost 2 bases, and 4 bases stayed unmatched. The CDR3 has 15 amino acids.

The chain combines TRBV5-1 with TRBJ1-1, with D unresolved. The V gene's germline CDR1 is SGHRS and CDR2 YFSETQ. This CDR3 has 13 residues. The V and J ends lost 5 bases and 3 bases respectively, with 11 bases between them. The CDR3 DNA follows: TGCGCCAGCAGTAAATCGTATGACACTGAAGCTTTCTTT. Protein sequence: CASSKSYDTEAFF.

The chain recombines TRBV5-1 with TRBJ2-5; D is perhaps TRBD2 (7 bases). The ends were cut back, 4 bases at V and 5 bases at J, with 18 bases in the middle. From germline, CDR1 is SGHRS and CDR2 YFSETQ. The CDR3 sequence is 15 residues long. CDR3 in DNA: TGCGCCAGCAGCCCGGCAGGGAGGGGGAAGGAGACCCAGTACTTC. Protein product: CASSPAGRGKETQYF.

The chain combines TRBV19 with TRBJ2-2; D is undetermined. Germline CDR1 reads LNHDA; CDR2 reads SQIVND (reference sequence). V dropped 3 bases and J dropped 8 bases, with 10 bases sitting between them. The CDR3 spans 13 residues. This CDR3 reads CASSMVPSGELFF. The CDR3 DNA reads TGTGCCAGTAGTATGGTCCCTTCGGGGGAGCTGTTTTTT.

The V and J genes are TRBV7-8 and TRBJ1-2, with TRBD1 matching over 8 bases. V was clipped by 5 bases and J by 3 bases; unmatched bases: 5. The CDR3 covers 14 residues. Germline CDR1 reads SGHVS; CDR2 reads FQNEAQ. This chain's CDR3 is CASSPRGQDYGYTF. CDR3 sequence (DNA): TGTGCCAGCAGCCCTAGGGGACAGGACTATGGCTACACCTTC. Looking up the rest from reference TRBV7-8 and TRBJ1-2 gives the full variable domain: GAGVSQSPRYKVAKRGQDVALRCDPISGHVSLFWYQQALGQGPEFLTYFQNEAQLDKSGLPSDRFFAERPEGSVSTLKIQRTQQEDSAVYLCASSPRGQDYGYTFGSGTRLTVV.

In DNA, the CDR3 is TGTGCCATCGGACCGAACAGGTCCGGTCCAGATACGCAGTATTTT. This codes for CAIGPNRSGPDTQYF. The V and J genes are TRBV10-3 and TRBJ2-3, with TRBD1 as a possible D gene (5 bases). V gave up 8 bases and J gave up 4 bases, with 19 bases separating them. The germline CDR1 and CDR2 sequences are ENHRY and SYGVKD. CDR3 length: 15 amino acids.

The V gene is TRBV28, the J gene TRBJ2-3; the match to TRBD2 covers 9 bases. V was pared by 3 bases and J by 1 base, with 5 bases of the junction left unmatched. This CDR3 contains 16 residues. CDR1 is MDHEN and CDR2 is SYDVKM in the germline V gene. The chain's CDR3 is CASSLTSGIRTDTQYF. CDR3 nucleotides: TGTGCCAGCAGTTTGACTAGCGGTATTCGCACAGATACGCAGTATTTT.

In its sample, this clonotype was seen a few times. The CDR3 DNA reads TGCAGTGCTAGACCCTCGAGGACAGGGCCCAGTACCTCCTCCTACGAGCAGTACTTC. This codes for CSARPSRTGPSTSSYEQYF. V usage is TRBV20-1 and J usage is TRBJ2-7, with 8 bases matching TRBD1. The CDR3 is 19 residues long. After removal of 2 bases from V and 0 bases from J, the junction contained 18 bases not matched to a gene. The germline V gene has CDR1 DFQATT and CDR2 SNEGSKA (reference sequence).

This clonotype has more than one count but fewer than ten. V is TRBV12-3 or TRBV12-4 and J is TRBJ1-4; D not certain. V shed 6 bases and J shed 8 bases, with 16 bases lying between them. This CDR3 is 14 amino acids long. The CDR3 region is CASSQHGSDEKLFF. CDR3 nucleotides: TGTGCCAGCAGCCAACACGGGTCCGACGAAAAACTGTTTTTT.

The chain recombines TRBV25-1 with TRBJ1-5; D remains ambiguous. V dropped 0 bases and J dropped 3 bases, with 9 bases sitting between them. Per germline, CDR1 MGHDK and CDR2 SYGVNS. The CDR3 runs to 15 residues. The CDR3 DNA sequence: TGTGCCAGCAGTGAATATGGAGGCTCCAATCAGCCCCAGCATTTT. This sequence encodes CASSEYGGSNQPQHF.

The CDR3 DNA reads TGCAGCGTACAGGTGACTAATGAAAAACTGTTTTTT. This encodes CSVQVTNEKLFF. The genes are TRBV29-1 and TRBJ1-4; weak D call: TRBD1 (5 bases). The V gene lost 6 bases and the J gene lost 2 bases, with 7 bases spanning the gap. Germline CDR1 reads SQVTM; CDR2 reads ANQGSEA. This CDR3 is 12 amino acids long.

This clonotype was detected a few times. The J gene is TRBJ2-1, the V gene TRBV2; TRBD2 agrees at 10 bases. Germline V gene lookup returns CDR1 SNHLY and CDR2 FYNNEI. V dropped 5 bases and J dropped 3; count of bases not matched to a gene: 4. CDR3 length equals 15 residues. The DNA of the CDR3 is TGTGCCAGCAGTCAACTAGCGGGAAGCTACAATGAGCAGTTCTTC. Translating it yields CASSQLAGSYNEQFF.

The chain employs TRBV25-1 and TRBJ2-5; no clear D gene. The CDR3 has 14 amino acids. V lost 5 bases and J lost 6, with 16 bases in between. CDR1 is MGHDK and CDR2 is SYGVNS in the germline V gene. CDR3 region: CASSPGRVGQTQYF. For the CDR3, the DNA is TGTGCCAGCAGTCCTGGACGGGTCGGGCAGACCCAGTACTTC.

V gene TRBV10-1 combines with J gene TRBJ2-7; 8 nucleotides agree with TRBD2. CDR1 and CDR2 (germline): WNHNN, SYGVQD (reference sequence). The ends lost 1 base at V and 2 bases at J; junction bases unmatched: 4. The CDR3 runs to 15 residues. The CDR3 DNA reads TGCGCCAGCAGTGAGTATAGCGGGGCGGCCTACGAGCAGTACTTC. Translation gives CASSEYSGAAYEQYF.

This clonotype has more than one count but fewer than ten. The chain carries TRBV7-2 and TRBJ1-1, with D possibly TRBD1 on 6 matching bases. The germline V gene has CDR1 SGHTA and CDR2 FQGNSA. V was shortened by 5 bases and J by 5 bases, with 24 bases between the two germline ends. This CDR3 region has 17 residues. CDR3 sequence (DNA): TGTGCCAGCAGCACCCTGGGGGGGGCAGGGAGAAAGACTGAAGCTTTCTTT. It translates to CASSTLGGAGRKTEAFF.

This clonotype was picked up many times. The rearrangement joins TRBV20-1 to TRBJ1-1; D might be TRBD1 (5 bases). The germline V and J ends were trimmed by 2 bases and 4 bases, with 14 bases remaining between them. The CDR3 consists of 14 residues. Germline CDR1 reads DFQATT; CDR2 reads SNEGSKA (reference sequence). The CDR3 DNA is TGCAGTGCTAGATCGGGGCAGGGCGGCACTGAAGCTTTCTTT. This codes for CSARSGQGGTEAFF.

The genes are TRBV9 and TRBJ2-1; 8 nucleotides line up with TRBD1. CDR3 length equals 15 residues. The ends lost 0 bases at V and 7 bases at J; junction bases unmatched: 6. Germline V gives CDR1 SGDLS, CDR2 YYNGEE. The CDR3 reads CASSVGGQGRNEQFF. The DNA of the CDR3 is TGTGCCAGCAGCGTAGGTGGACAGGGAAGGAATGAGCAGTTCTTC.